This entry lists 7 T cell receptor beta chains sequenced from one sample in a study of T cell clones after liver transplantation. Using immunoSEQ multiplex PCR, the repertoire was profiled, and TCRdb retains in-frame clones only, with some absent. The table records tens of thousands of clones, about four fifths of them present only once. Sample: CD4+ T cells from blood, taken 12 months after liver transplant. Every receptor here comes from a human patient who received a liver transplant. Some T cells may arise from the graft donor.

The chain carries TRBV28 and TRBJ1-2; D is undetermined. Trimming took 6 bases from V and 4 from J, leaving 15 bases between them. The germline V gene has CDR1 MDHEN and CDR2 SYDVKM. The length of the CDR3 is 14 residues. The CDR3: CASRSADGPYGYTF. In DNA, the CDR3 is TGTGCCAGCAGGTCTGCGGACGGTCCCTATGGCTACACCTTC.

This clone was counted only a few times. The rearrangement uses TRBV2 and TRBJ1-1, with TRBD1 identical over 9 bases. The CDR3 is 13 residues long. CDR1 and CDR2 from the germline V gene are SNHLY and FYNNEI. J gave up 3 bases and V 6 bases, and 2 bases lay outside the gene matches. The CDR3 DNA reads as TGTGCCAGCAGGGACAGGGGCCACACTGAAGCTTTCTTT. Its translation: CASRDRGHTEAFF. Looking up the rest from reference TRBV2 and TRBJ1-1 gives the full variable domain: EPEVTQTPSHQVTQMGQEVILRCVPISNHLYFYWYRQILGQKVEFLVSFYNNEISEKSEIFDDQFSVERPDGSNFTLKIRSTKLEDSAMYFCASRDRGHTEAFFGQGTRLTVV.

The chain combines TRBV19 with TRBJ2-3, with TRBD1 identical over 8 bases. From germline, CDR1 is LNHDA and CDR2 SQIVND (reference sequence). The CDR3 extends over 15 amino acids. The V and J ends lost 2 bases and 4 bases, in that order; junction bases with no gene match: 5. In DNA, the CDR3 is TGTGCCAGTAGTATAAGGGACAGGCGCGCAGATACGCAGTATTTT. It codes for CASSIRDRRADTQYF.

This chain uses TRBV9 with TRBJ1-5, with a possible D match to TRBD1 (5 bases). CDR3 length: 14 amino acids. V dropped 3 bases and J dropped 4 bases, with 11 bases sitting between them. CDR1 SGDLS and CDR2 YYNGEE come from the germline V gene. The CDR3 loop reads CASSGGVGNQPQHF. CDR3 sequence (DNA): TGTGCCAGCAGCGGAGGGGTAGGGAATCAGCCCCAGCATTTT. Filled out from reference TRBV9 and TRBJ1-5, the complete variable domain reads DSGVTQTPKHLITATGQRVTLRCSPRSGDLSVYWYQQSLDQGLQFLIQYYNGEERAKGNILERFSAQQFPDLHSELNLSSLELGDSALYFCASSGGVGNQPQHFGDGTRLSIL.

The chain couples TRBV5-1 to TRBJ2-3, with 9 bases matching TRBD1. The CDR3 is 14 residues long. V gave up 4 bases and J gave up 4 bases; unmatched junction bases: 4. Germline lookup yields CDR1 SGHRS and CDR2 YFSETQ. The CDR3: CASSPWDRADTQYF. The CDR3 nucleotides are TGCGCCAGCAGCCCGTGGGACAGGGCAGATACGCAGTATTTT.

The rearrangement links TRBV7-8 to TRBJ2-1; D remains ambiguous. Germline lookup yields CDR1 SGHVS and CDR2 FQNEAQ. The CDR3 runs 11 residues. V lost 5 bases to trimming and J lost 8 bases, with 7 bases between them. CDR3 residues: CASSQRHEQFF. The CDR3 nucleotides read TGTGCCAGCAGCCAAAGGCATGAGCAGTTCTTC.

The CDR3: CASSLGPLASGNTIYF. The CDR3 DNA follows: TGTGCCAGCAGTTTAGGCCCCCTAGCCTCTGGAAACACCATATATTTT. J is TRBJ1-3 and V is TRBV28; no reliable D call. Trimming pared 2 bases from V and 0 bases from J, leaving 11 bases between. The CDR3 is 16 residues long. In germline, CDR1 is MDHEN, CDR2 SYDVKM.